This is a list of T cell receptor beta chains from one sample in a study of patients and donors after allogeneic stem cell transplantation. TCRdb re-analysed the RT-PCR reads in MiXCR, keeping a single row per CDR3 protein. The table records 150,000 to 200,000 distinct CDR3 sequences, approximately 30% of them present only once. The sequencing sample was made of blood, either unsorted or a sorted T cell fraction (not recorded which). These receptors originate from a human donor who was either an allogeneic HSCT recipient or a stem cell or donor lymphocyte infusion donor (not recorded which). It is not recorded whose cells these are; they may come from a transplant donor. CDR3s include the opening cysteine and the closing phenylalanine or tryptophan. Each record gives: D gene, J gene, V gene, clone size, CDR3 DNA, CDR3 protein. D genes are given only for firm matches. Clone sizes are given selectively: once, few, many, or a class where the clone is expanded.

NA,TRBJ1-3,TRBV28,NA,TGTGCCAGCAGCCAAGGACATTACTCTGGAAACACCATATATTTT,CASSQGHYSGNTIYF
NA,TRBJ2-3,TRBV7-2,NA,TGTGCCAGCAGCGTAAACACAGATACGCAGTATTTT,CASSVNTDTQYF
TRBD1,TRBJ1-2,TRBV28,NA,TGTGCCAGCAGTTTTAAACAGGGGCCCTCCTATGGCTACACCTTC,CASSFKQGPSYGYTF
TRBD1,TRBJ1-1,TRBV18,NA,TGTGCCAGCTCACTATTAGACAGGGGTACTGAAGCTTTCTTT,CASSLLDRGTEAFF
TRBD2,TRBJ2-1,TRBV3-1,NA,TGTGCCAGCAGCTTGCTTGGGGGGGGTGAGCAGTTCTTC,CASSLLGGGEQFF
NA,TRBJ1-2,TRBV12-3/TRBV12-4,many,TGTGCCAGCAGTACGATGGCCGGGTATGGCTACACCTTC,CASSTMAGYGYTF
NA,TRBJ2-7,TRBV20-1,NA,TGCAGTGCTAGAGGAGGATCTGGGTACGAGCAGTACTTC,CSARGGSGYEQYF
NA,TRBJ2-3,TRBV6-1,few,TGTGCCAGCAGTGAATGGGCCAGGGTCTCGACAGATACGCAGTATTTT,CASSEWARVSTDTQYF
TRBD1,TRBJ1-2,TRBV5-1,many,TGCGCCAGCAGCTTGGGATGGGACAGCTATGGCTACACCTTC,CASSLGWDSYGYTF
TRBD2,TRBJ2-7,TRBV20-1,NA,TGCAGTGCTAGGGCGGCCCTAGCGGGACTCTACGAGCAGTACTTC,CSARAALAGLYEQYF
NA,TRBJ2-7,TRBV7-9,few,TGTGCCAGCAGCCCCCTTTACAGCTACGAGCAGTACTTC,CASSPLYSYEQYF
NA,TRBJ1-2,TRBV27,NA,TGTGCCAGCAGTTTAAGTCCAGAAGGACAACGATCCGGTAACTATGGCTACACCTTC,CASSLSPEGQRSGNYGYTF
NA,TRBJ1-4,TRBV7-2,NA,TGTGCCAGCAAGGGTCCTCCCGGCGAAAAACTGTTTTTT,CASKGPPGEKLFF
TRBD2,TRBJ2-1,TRBV24-1,few,TGTGCCACCAGTGAGTTAGCGGGAGCTTCCTACAATGAGCAGTTCTTC,CATSELAGASYNEQFF
TRBD1,TRBJ2-7,TRBV15,few,TGTGCCACCAGCAGAGACTCCTACCGGACAGGGCTCTACTACGAGCAGTACTTC,CATSRDSYRTGLYYEQYF
TRBD1,TRBJ2-3,TRBV20-1,NA,TGCAGTGCTAGAGATCAACCGGGACAGTCTAGCACAGATACGCAGTATTTT,CSARDQPGQSSTDTQYF
NA,TRBJ1-3,TRBV12-3/TRBV12-4,many,TGTGCCAGCACCAACCGACTCTGGGACTCTGGAAACACCATATATTTT,CASTNRLWDSGNTIYF
NA,TRBJ1-4,TRBV4-2,few,TGTGCCAGCAGCCAAGGTCGGGGGCGGTTCACTGAAAAACTGTTTTTT,CASSQGRGRFTEKLFF
NA,TRBJ1-1,TRBV29-1,NA,TGCAGCGTTTCCCACCCGAACACTGAAGCTTTCTTT,CSVSHPNTEAFF
NA,TRBJ1-1,TRBV29-1,few,TGCAGCGTTGAGGCGAGGGAAAACACTGAAGCTTTCTTT,CSVEARENTEAFF
NA,TRBJ2-1,TRBV20-1,NA,TGCAGTGCTATGTCTCGGGGGCCGGAGGGGGACTACAATGAGCAGTTCTTC,CSAMSRGPEGDYNEQFF
NA,TRBJ1-5,TRBV25-1,few,TGTGCCAGCAGTTGGCAGGGAGATCAGCCCCAGCATTTT,CASSWQGDQPQHF
NA,TRBJ2-7,TRBV20-1,few,TGCAGTGCTAGCCGGGAGCGGAACTACGAGCAGTACTTC,CSASRERNYEQYF
NA,TRBJ1-5,TRBV10-3,few,TGTGCCATCAGTGAGTCGGCGAGGGCATGGCAGCCCCAGCATTTT,CAISESARAWQPQHF
NA,TRBJ1-1,TRBV29-1,NA,TGCAGCGTCGTCGAACAGGTTTCGGCTGAAGCTTTCTTT,CSVVEQVSAEAFF
NA,TRBJ2-3,TRBV29-1,NA,TGCAGCGTTGAATGGTGGAAGGGCACAGATACGCAGTATTTT,CSVEWWKGTDTQYF
NA,TRBJ1-1,TRBV5-1,NA,TGCGCCAGCAGCTTGCAAGACACTGAAGCTTTCTTT,CASSLQDTEAFF
NA,TRBJ1-5,TRBV20-1,many,TGCAGTGCTAGAACACAGCCTAACCAGCCCCAGCATTTT,CSARTQPNQPQHF
NA,TRBJ2-7,TRBV27,NA,TGTGCCAGCGGATTGTTCTCCGAGCAGTACTTC,CASGLFSEQYF
NA,TRBJ1-2,TRBV25-1,many,TGTGCCAGCAGTGAACGGTTTTATGGCTACACCTTC,CASSERFYGYTF
NA,TRBJ1-5,TRBV7-2,many,TGTGCCAGCAGCTTAGGGGGCCTGGGCAATCAGCCCCAGCATTTT,CASSLGGLGNQPQHF
NA,TRBJ1-5,TRBV12-3/TRBV12-4,NA,TGTGCCAGCAGTCCTTTTACTGGGACATCACGAAGCAATCAGCCCCAGCATTTT,CASSPFTGTSRSNQPQHF
NA,TRBJ2-1,TRBV20-1,NA,TGCAGTGCCCTCCTCCCTCCCTCCTACAATGAGCAGTTCTTC,CSALLPPSYNEQFF
TRBD2,TRBJ2-3,TRBV27,few,TGTGCCAGCGAAGGCGGGAGAGGAGATACGCAGTATTTT,CASEGGRGDTQYF
NA,TRBJ2-5,TRBV29-1,NA,TGCAGCGTCCGACAGGGAGGAGGATGGGAGACCCAGTACTTC,CSVRQGGGWETQYF
NA,TRBJ1-1,TRBV14,few,TGTGCCAGCAGCCAAGTGACTCCTCTTGCTGAAGCTTTCTTT,CASSQVTPLAEAFF
TRBD2,TRBJ2-1,TRBV9,NA,TGTGCCAGCAGCGTAGGAGGAAAAAGCGGGAGTGTCTGGAATGAGCAGTTCTTC,CASSVGGKSGSVWNEQFF